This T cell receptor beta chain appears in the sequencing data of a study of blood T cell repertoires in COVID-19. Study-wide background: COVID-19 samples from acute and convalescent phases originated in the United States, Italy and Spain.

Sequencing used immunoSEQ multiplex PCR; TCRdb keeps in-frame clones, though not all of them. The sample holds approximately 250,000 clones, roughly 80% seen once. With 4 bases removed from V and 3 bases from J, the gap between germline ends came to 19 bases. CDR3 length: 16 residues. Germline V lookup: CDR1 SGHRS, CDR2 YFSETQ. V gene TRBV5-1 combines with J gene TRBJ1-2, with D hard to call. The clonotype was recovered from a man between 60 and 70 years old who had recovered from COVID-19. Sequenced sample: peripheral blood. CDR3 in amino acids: CASSVLGAGVDYGYTF. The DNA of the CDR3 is TGCGCCAGCAGCGTACTGGGCGCGGGCGTCGACTATGGCTACACCTTC.